This paragraph covers one T cell receptor (beta chain) sequence. Its antigen remains unidentified. The sample belongs to a study of chemoradiotherapy in HPV16-positive cancers. Trimming left V 4 bases short and J 2 bases short, with 12 bases between. The germline gives CDR1 SGHNT, CDR2 YYREEE (reference sequence). The CDR3 is 14 residues long. Only in-frame clones appear in the TCRdb table, and some are missing; sequencing was by immunoSEQ multiplex PCR. This sample has about 14,000 clones, with 60% to 75% found just once. Study-level results: In HPV16-positive patients, HPV-responsive T-cell expansion tracked better recurrence-free survival.

This chain joins TRBV5-4 and TRBJ1-2; perhaps TRBD1 as D (6 bases). The sequence was collected from a human donor with HPV-associated anogenital cancer. Sample acquisition took place from a patient who underwent chemoradiotherapy. CDR3 DNA sequence: TGTGCCAGCAGCCCTAGCGACAGGAACTATGGCTACACCTTC. It codes for CASSPSDRNYGYTF.